This TCR beta chain was recorded in a study of cytomegalovirus exposure and HLA in healthy donors. CDR1 and CDR2 from the germline V gene are MNHNS and SASEGT. There are 12 residues in the CDR3. The V end lost 5 bases, the J end lost 5 bases, and 10 bases lay between the germline ends. PCR involved 60 Vbeta and 13 Jbeta primers. The data were produced by immunoSEQ multiplex PCR, yet TCRdb's version contains in-frame clones alone and is incomplete. The table shows 160,000 or so clones, with over 65% occurring only once. This clone has just one count. The material sequenced was PBMCs. The chain joins TRBV6-1 to TRBJ2-7, with D perhaps TRBD2 (6 bases). The TCR comes from a man aged 60 to 75 in good health and CMV-seronegative. Written as DNA, the CDR3 is TGTGCCAGCAGTTTCAGGGAGGACGAGCAGTACTTC. Residues: CASSFREDEQYF.